This T cell receptor beta chain was sequenced for a study of shared clonotypes between healthy human individuals. Memory CD4+ cells were the fraction left after CD45RA+ naive selection. Note on this clone: Its antigen is unknown.

The V end lost 2 bases, the J end lost 2 bases, and 8 bases lay between the germline ends. The CDR3 runs 14 residues. The V gene's germline CDR1 is SEHNR and CDR2 FQNEAQ (reference sequence). Broader study findings: Collection of samples was limited to blood; tissue repertoires likely differ. The four-donor shared clonotypes exceeded non-shared clonotypes in generation probability, with non-shared ones scoring lower.

Libraries were prepared by immunoSEQ multiplex PCR; TCRdb keeps only in-frame clonotypes and omits some of them. Among millions of clones listed, over 85% were seen once. The sequenced sample was naive CD4+ T cells sorted from blood. Subset meaning: CD45RA+ positively selected. The V and J genes are TRBV7-9 and TRBJ2-3; D remains ambiguous. The TCR comes from a man in his late teens or twenties in good health. In DNA, the CDR3 is TGTGCCAGCAGCTTATTGCACACCACAGATACGCAGTATTTT. Its translation is CASSLLHTTDTQYF.